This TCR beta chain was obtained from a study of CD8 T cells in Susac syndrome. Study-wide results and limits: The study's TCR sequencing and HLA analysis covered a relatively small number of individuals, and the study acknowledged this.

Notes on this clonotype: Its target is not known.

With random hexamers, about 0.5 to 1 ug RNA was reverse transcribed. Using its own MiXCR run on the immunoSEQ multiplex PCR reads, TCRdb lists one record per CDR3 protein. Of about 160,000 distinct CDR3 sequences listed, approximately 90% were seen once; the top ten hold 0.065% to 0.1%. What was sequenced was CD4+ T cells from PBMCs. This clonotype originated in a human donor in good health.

This CDR3 reads CSAGGGETDTQYF. The DNA for the CDR3 is TGCAGCGCCGGCGGCGGTGAGACAGATACGCAGTATTTT. The chain combines TRBV29-1 with TRBJ2-3; D is undetermined. The CDR3 sequence is 13 residues long. Trimming cost V 7 bases and J 3 bases, with 14 bases left between them. Germline lookup yields CDR1 SQVTM and CDR2 ANQGSEA.